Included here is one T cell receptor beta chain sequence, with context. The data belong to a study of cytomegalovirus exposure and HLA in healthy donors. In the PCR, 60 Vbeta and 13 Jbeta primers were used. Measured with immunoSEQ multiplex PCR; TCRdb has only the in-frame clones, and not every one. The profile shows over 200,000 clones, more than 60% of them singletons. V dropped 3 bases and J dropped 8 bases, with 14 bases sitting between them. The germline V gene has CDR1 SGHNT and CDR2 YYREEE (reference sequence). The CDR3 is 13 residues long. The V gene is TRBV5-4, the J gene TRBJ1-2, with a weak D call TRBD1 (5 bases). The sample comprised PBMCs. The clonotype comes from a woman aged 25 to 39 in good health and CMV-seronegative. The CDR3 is CASSSTGTKGYTF. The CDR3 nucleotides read TGTGCCAGCAGCTCTACAGGTACAAAGGGCTACACCTTC.